A selection of T cell receptor beta chains follows, all from one sample in a study of cytomegalovirus exposure and HLA in healthy donors. Produced via immunoSEQ multiplex PCR; TCRdb's table is partial and in-frame only. Here the sample spans under 200,000 clones, approximately 80% being singletons. Sequences were obtained from PBMCs. The source is a man aged 25 to 45 in good health and CMV-seronegative. CDR3s include the opening cysteine and the closing phenylalanine or tryptophan. A D gene is named only where the DNA matches it firmly. A clone size is listed for some rows: how often the clone was seen (once, few, many), or a class if it is expanded.

J	D	size	V	CDR3	DNA
TRBJ2-7	TRBD1	-	TRBV23-1	CASSRPGQTVYEQYF	TGCGCCAGCAGTCGTCCGGGACAGACCGTGTACGAGCAGTACTTC
TRBJ1-1	-	-	TRBV28	CASSFQQAFGTEAFF	TGTGCCAGCAGTTTTCAACAGGCCTTTGGGACTGAAGCTTTCTTT
TRBJ2-4	-	-	TRBV4-1	CASSRIIQGLAKNIQYF	TGCGCCAGCAGCCGGATCATTCAGGGTCTAGCCAAAAACATTCAGTACTTC
TRBJ2-2	-	-	TRBV5-4	CASSLGRRPPNTGELFF	TGTGCCAGCAGCTTGGGCAGGCGCCCTCCGAACACCGGGGAGCTGTTTTTT
TRBJ2-1	TRBD2	-	TRBV19	CASSIITSGYNEQFF	TGTGCCAGTAGTATTATAACTAGCGGATACAATGAGCAGTTCTTC
TRBJ2-7	TRBD2	-	TRBV27	CASSSGGAFEQYF	TGTGCCAGCAGTAGCGGGGGGGCCTTTGAGCAGTACTTC
TRBJ2-2	-	-	TRBV7-3	CASSFSEKAGGELFF	TGTGCCAGCAGCTTTTCAGAAAAAGCGGGCGGGGAGCTGTTTTTT
TRBJ2-5	TRBD2	-	TRBV28	CASSPPASGRETQYF	TGTGCCAGCAGTCCCCCGGCTAGCGGGAGGGAGACCCAGTACTTC
TRBJ1-2	-	-	TRBV9	CASSVRQAPNYGYTF	TGTGCCAGCAGCGTACGACAGGCGCCTAACTATGGCTACACCTTC
TRBJ2-1	TRBD1	-	TRBV6-5	CASSSGTGGDEQFF	TGTGCCAGCAGTTCCGGGACAGGGGGCGATGAGCAGTTCTTC
TRBJ2-2	TRBD2	-	TRBV4-3	CASSQVAGGHTGELFF	TGCGCCAGCAGCCAAGTAGCGGGGGGCCACACCGGGGAGCTGTTTTTT
TRBJ1-1	TRBD1	-	TRBV5-5	CASSRTFRDRVVRDTEAFF	TGTGCCAGCAGCCGTACGTTTAGGGACAGGGTTGTACGAGACACTGAAGCTTTCTTT
TRBJ1-2	-	-	TRBV6-5	CASSYSKAGGYTF	TGTGCCAGCAGTTACTCGAAGGCCGGGGGCTACACCTTC
TRBJ2-5	-	-	TRBV18	CASSPAEETQYF	TGTGCCAGCTCACCAGCAGAAGAGACCCAGTACTTC
TRBJ1-1	TRBD1	-	TRBV7-9	CASSSPPGTGAVYLRAFF	TGTGCCAGCAGCTCCCCCCCCGGGACAGGGGCCGTTTACCTTCGAGCTTTCTTT
TRBJ2-1	TRBD1	-	TRBV7-6	CASSLIRGTRQGVNNEQFF	TGTGCCAGCAGCTTAATACGGGGCACGAGACAGGGGGTTAACAATGAGCAGTTCTTC
TRBJ1-5	TRBD1	-	TRBV28	CASSDGDSRDQPQHF	TGTGCCAGCAGCGACGGGGACAGTCGGGATCAGCCCCAGCATTTT
TRBJ1-2	-	once	TRBV7-9	CASSQPGDYGYTF	TGTGCCAGCAGCCAACCAGGGGACTATGGCTACACCTTC
TRBJ1-1	-	-	TRBV11-2	CASTLQLGGNTEAFF	TGTGCCAGCACCTTACAATTAGGAGGGAACACTGAAGCTTTCTTT
TRBJ1-4	-	few	TRBV7-4	CASSLGRGLFF	TGTGCCAGCAGCTTAGGGCGAGGACTGTTTTTT